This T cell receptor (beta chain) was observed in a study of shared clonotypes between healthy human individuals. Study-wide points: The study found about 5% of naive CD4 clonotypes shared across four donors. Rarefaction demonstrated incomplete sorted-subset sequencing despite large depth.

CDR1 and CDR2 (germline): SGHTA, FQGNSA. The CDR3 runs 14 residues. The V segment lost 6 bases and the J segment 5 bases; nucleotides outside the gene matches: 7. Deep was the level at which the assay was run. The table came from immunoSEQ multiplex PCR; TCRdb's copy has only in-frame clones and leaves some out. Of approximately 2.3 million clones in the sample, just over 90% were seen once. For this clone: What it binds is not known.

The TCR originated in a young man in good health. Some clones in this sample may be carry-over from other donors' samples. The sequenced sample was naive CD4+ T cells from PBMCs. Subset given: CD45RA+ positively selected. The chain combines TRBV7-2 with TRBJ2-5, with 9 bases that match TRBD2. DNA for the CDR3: TGTGCCAGCAGAAGGCGGGAGGGCCGTGAGACCCAGTACTTC. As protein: CASRRREGRETQYF. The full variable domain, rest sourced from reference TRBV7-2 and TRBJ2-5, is GAGVSQSPSNKVTEKGKDVELRCDPISGHTALYWYRQSLGQGLEFLIYFQGNSAPDKSGLPSDRFSAERTGGSVSTLTIQRTQQEDSAVYLCASRRREGRETQYFGPGTRLLVL.